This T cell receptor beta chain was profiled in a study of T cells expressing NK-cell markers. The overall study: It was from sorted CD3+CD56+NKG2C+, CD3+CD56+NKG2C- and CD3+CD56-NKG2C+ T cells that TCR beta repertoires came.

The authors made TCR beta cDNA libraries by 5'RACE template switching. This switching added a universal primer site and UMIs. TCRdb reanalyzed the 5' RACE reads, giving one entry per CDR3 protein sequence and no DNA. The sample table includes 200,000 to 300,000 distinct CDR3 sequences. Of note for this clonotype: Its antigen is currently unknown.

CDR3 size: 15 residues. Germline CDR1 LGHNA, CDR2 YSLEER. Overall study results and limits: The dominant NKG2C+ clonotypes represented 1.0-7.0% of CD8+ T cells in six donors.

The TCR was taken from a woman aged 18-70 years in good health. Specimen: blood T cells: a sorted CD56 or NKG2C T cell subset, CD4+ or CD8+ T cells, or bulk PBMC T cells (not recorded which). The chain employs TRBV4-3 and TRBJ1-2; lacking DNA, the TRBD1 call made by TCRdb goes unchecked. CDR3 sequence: CASSQVGGQAYGYTF.